Shown below are 29 T cell receptor beta chains from a single sample sequenced in a study of technical replicates of blood from a few donors. The data were produced by immunoSEQ multiplex PCR, yet TCRdb's version contains in-frame clones alone and is incomplete. The repertoire consists of around 86,000 clones, with about 96% occurring once and the leading ten covering under 0.2%. Material: T cells isolated from PBMCs. These receptors were taken from a human donor in good health.

V usage is TRBV19 and J usage is TRBJ1-5; D remains unclear. The CDR3 extends over 14 amino acids. Trimming pared 3 bases from V and 2 bases from J, leaving 8 bases between. Germline V lookup: CDR1 LNHDA, CDR2 SQIVND (reference sequence). Written as DNA, the CDR3 is TGTGCCAGTAGTATCCAGTCTGGCAATCAGCCCCAGCATTTT. This codes for CASSIQSGNQPQHF.

The rearrangement links TRBV4-1 to TRBJ2-5; TRBD2 matches at 12 bases. V shed 3 bases, J shed 2 bases, and the junction held 4 bases outside the gene matches. Germline V lookup: CDR1 MGHRA, CDR2 YSYEKL. This CDR3 has 16 residues. The CDR3 here is CASSHRLAGVQETQYF. The CDR3 DNA reads TGCGCCAGCAGCCATAGACTAGCGGGAGTTCAAGAGACCCAGTACTTC.

This chain links TRBV4-1 with TRBJ2-3; 8 bases agree with TRBD1. V lost 2 bases, J lost 5 bases, and 12 bases stayed unmatched. This CDR3 has 17 residues. Germline V gene lookup returns CDR1 MGHRA and CDR2 YSYEKL. As DNA, the CDR3 is TGCGCCAGCAGCCAAAAAGCAGGGGGCATGGTTTTAGATACGCAGTATTTT. Protein product: CASSQKAGGMVLDTQYF.

The chain recombines TRBV11-1 with TRBJ2-5; no clear D. The CDR3 has 13 residues. Trimming removed 4 bases at V and 1 base at J, with 7 bases between. Germline CDR1 and CDR2: SGHAT and FQDESV (reference sequence). CDR3 nucleotide sequence: TGTGCCAGCAGCTATGGCCCCCAAGAGACCCAGTACTTC. Translated, it gives CASSYGPQETQYF. The variable domain in full, completed from reference TRBV11-1 and TRBJ2-5, reads EAEVAQSPRYKITEKSQAVAFWCDPISGHATLYWYRQILGQGPELLVQFQDESVVDDSQLPKDRFSAERLKGVDSTLKIQPAELGDSAMYLCASSYGPQETQYFGPGTRLLVL.

The chain carries TRBV7-6 and TRBJ1-2, with 8 nucleotides matching TRBD1. The CDR3 contains 15 residues. V shed 5 bases, J shed 4 bases, and the junction held 9 bases outside the gene matches. The V gene's germline CDR1 is SGHVS and CDR2 FNYEAQ. CDR3 in DNA: TGTGCCAGCAGCCCAACAGGGGGGTTTGTCTATGGCTACACCTTC. It yields the protein CASSPTGGFVYGYTF.

The CDR3 here is CASGLLRGAGGYTF. CDR3 nucleotide sequence: TGTGCTAGTGGTTTACTTCGGGGGGCAGGTGGCTACACCTTC. The chain couples TRBV12-5 to TRBJ1-2, with D possibly matching TRBD1 (6 bases). The germline CDR1 and CDR2 sequences are LGHNT and FRNRAP. This CDR3 has 14 amino acids. V lost 3 bases and J 7 bases, leaving 15 bases between the germline ends.

J is TRBJ1-1 and V is TRBV6-5; D remains ambiguous. The CDR3 has 14 residues. V lost 3 bases and J lost 0, with 8 bases in between. CDR1 is MNHEY, CDR2 SVGAGI, per germline. CDR3 in amino acids: CASSYGPMNTEAFF. The DNA for the CDR3 is TGTGCCAGCAGTTATGGGCCTATGAACACTGAAGCTTTCTTT.

This chain uses TRBV6-1 with TRBJ2-7; D perhaps matches TRBD1 (5 bases). V gave up 5 bases and J gave up 6 bases, with 20 bases separating them. This CDR3 contains 15 residues. CDR1 and CDR2 (germline): MNHNS, SASEGT. The CDR3 nucleotides read TGTGCCAGCAGTTCCCGCCCGATTCAGCAGGGCGAGCAGTACTTC. Residues: CASSSRPIQQGEQYF.

The chain carries TRBV5-1 and TRBJ1-1; 7 nucleotides match TRBD1. The CDR3 covers 14 residues. Germline V gene data show CDR1 as SGHRS and CDR2 as YFSETQ. The V and J ends lost 0 bases and 6 bases, in that order; junction bases with no gene match: 5. CDR3 sequence: CASSLGQGGAEAFF. The CDR3 DNA is TGCGCCAGCAGCTTGGGACAGGGAGGCGCTGAAGCTTTCTTT.

The gene calls are TRBV7-9 and TRBJ1-1; 7 bases align to TRBD1. V lost 3 bases, J lost 11 bases, and 3 bases stayed unmatched. This CDR3 contains 11 residues. Germline V CDR1 and CDR2: SEHNR, FQNEAQ (reference sequence). The CDR3 reads CASSFDRDAFF. The CDR3 bases are TGTGCCAGCAGCTTCGACAGGGACGCTTTCTTT. The full variable domain, completed using reference TRBV7-9 and TRBJ1-1, is DTGVSQNPRHKITKRGQNVTFRCDPISEHNRLYWYRQTLGQGPEFLTYFQNEAQLEKSRLLSDRFSAERPKGSFSTLEIQRTEQGDSAMYLCASSFDRDAFFGQGTRLTVV.

V is TRBV6-1 and J is TRBJ2-5; D is unclear. The CDR3 consists of 12 residues. Germline-derived CDR1 and CDR2 are MNHNS and SASEGT. The V end was cut by 4 bases, the J end by 5 bases, with 8 bases between. The CDR3 DNA sequence: TGTGCCAGCAGTGTCTCCCGGGAGACCCAGTACTTC. Its protein is CASSVSRETQYF.

The chain recombines TRBV29-1 with TRBJ2-1; 10 positions match TRBD2. V lost 0 bases and J lost 0; bases outside the gene matches: 11. The CDR3 covers 19 residues. The germline V gene encodes CDR1 SQVTM and CDR2 ANQGSEA. CDR3 nucleotide sequence: TGCAGCGTTGAAGACCCCCACCGACTAGCGGGTCACTCCTACAATGAGCAGTTCTTC. Its translation is CSVEDPHRLAGHSYNEQFF.

The chain uses TRBV11-3 and TRBJ1-6; a possible D gene is TRBD1 (5 bases). Germline V gene sequence: CDR1 SGHNT, CDR2 YENEEA. Between the trimmed V and J ends, which lost 4 bases and 5 bases, there was a span of 9 bases. CDR3 length: 14 amino acids. The CDR3 spells CASSSRAHNSPLHF. CDR3 in DNA: TGTGCCAGCAGCTCCAGGGCTCATAATTCACCCCTCCACTTT.

The chain uses TRBV4-1 and TRBJ2-5, with 8 positions matching TRBD2. With V trimmed by 3 bases and J by 5 bases, 8 bases remained unmatched. This CDR3 contains 15 residues. Germline V gene sequence: CDR1 MGHRA, CDR2 YSYEKL. The CDR3 is CASSQRAGEGETQYF. The CDR3 DNA reads as TGCGCCAGCAGCCAGAGAGCGGGGGAGGGTGAGACCCAGTACTTC.

This chain joins TRBV6-1 and TRBJ2-3; D may be TRBD1 (6 bases). The CDR3 is 14 residues long. V was trimmed by 11 bases and J by 2 bases, leaving 17 bases between them. Germline CDR1 is MNHNS and CDR2 is SASEGT. Here the CDR3 DNA reads TGTGCCGGACAATCAGGGGCATCCACAGATACGCAGTATTTT. As protein: CAGQSGASTDTQYF.

The chain employs TRBV5-6 and TRBJ2-7, with D possibly TRBD1 on 5 matching bases. CDR1 SGHDT and CDR2 YYEEEE come from the germline V gene. This CDR3 is built from 14 residues. With 1 base removed from V and 4 bases from J, the gap between germline ends came to 12 bases. The CDR3 DNA reads TGTGCCAGCAGCTTGCTTGACAGAGATTACGAGCAGTACTTC. Its translation: CASSLLDRDYEQYF.

V gene TRBV7-9 combines with J gene TRBJ2-2; D is undetermined. The CDR3 runs to 14 residues. Germline V lookup: CDR1 SEHNR, CDR2 FQNEAQ (reference sequence). V lost 1 base to trimming and J lost 8 bases, with 11 bases between them. The chain's CDR3 is CASSLVESPGELFF. The CDR3 DNA follows: TGTGCCAGCAGCTTAGTTGAGTCCCCTGGGGAGCTGTTTTTT.

V gene TRBV29-1 combines with J gene TRBJ2-3, with 8 bases lining up with TRBD1. Germline V gene data show CDR1 as SQVTM and CDR2 as ANQGSEA. The V segment lost 8 bases and the J segment 7 bases; nucleotides outside the gene matches: 20. The CDR3 has 16 amino acids. CDR3 DNA: TGCAGCCTTCTGGTTGGAGGGACAGGACGGATTTATACGCAGTATTTT. It specifies CSLLVGGTGRIYTQYF.

The gene calls are TRBV5-1 and TRBJ2-2; 10 positions agree with TRBD2. Trimming took 8 bases from V and 2 from J; bases not matched to a gene: 9. Per germline, CDR1 SGHRS and CDR2 YFSETQ. The CDR3 has 16 amino acids. The CDR3 DNA is TGCGCCAGTAAAGACCTAGCGGGAGTTAACACCGGGGAGCTGTTTTTT. Protein: CASKDLAGVNTGELFF.

This chain joins TRBV2 and TRBJ1-4; D unclear. Germline CDR1 reads SNHLY; CDR2 reads FYNNEI. This CDR3 comprises 15 residues. V lost 4 bases and J lost 3, with 12 bases in between. The CDR3 protein is CASSGRAGPNEKLFF. The CDR3 DNA reads TGTGCCAGCAGTGGCCGGGCGGGTCCTAATGAAAAACTGTTTTTT.

The chain is built from TRBV6-1 and TRBJ1-1; D unresolved. V was cut by 4 bases and J by 2 bases, with 8 bases left in between. In germline, CDR1 is MNHNS, CDR2 SASEGT. The CDR3 loop spans 13 amino acids. In DNA, the CDR3 is TGTGCCAGCAGTGTGAACAGTAACACTGAAGCTTTCTTT. Protein: CASSVNSNTEAFF.

The V gene is TRBV6-1, the J gene TRBJ1-2; 10 nucleotides match TRBD1. Germline CDR1 and CDR2: MNHNS and SASEGT. This CDR3 has 13 residues. V gave up 7 bases and J gave up 8 bases; unmatched junction bases: 7. The CDR3 region has the DNA TGTGCCAGCATGGGAGACAGGGGGCGCGGCTACACCTTC. It codes for CASMGDRGRGYTF.

The chain couples TRBV5-6 to TRBJ1-6, with TRBD1 matching over 8 bases. Germline V gene lookup returns CDR1 SGHDT and CDR2 YYEEEE. There are 16 residues in the CDR3. Trimming removed 0 bases from V and 7 bases from J; junction bases left unmatched: 6. CDR3 DNA sequence: TGTGCCAGCAGCTTGGATCAGGGGGCCATAAATTCACCCCTCCACTTT. Protein sequence: CASSLDQGAINSPLHF. The full variable domain, completed using reference TRBV5-6 and TRBJ1-6, is DAGVTQSPTHLIKTRGQQVTLRCSPKSGHDTVSWYQQALGQGPQFIFQYYEEEERQRGNFPDRFSGHQFPNYSSELNVNALLLGDSALYLCASSLDQGAINSPLHFGNGTRLTVT.

The chain links TRBV7-3 to TRBJ1-1; D is unclear. V lost 5 bases and J 4 bases, leaving 17 bases between the germline ends. CDR1 and CDR2 (germline): SGHTA, FQGTGA. The CDR3 contains 15 residues. The CDR3 nucleotides are TGTGCCAGCAGCCCCCAGCCGGGGATGGGCACTGAAGCTTTCTTT. Protein sequence: CASSPQPGMGTEAFF.

This clone appeared once. The rearrangement links TRBV28 to TRBJ2-1, with a possible D match to TRBD2 (5 bases). CDR3 length equals 15 residues. Germline CDR1 and CDR2: MDHEN and SYDVKM. V was cut by 8 bases and J by 0 bases, with 14 bases left in between. The CDR3 region has the DNA TGTGCCAGCTCCCCCGGGGTTCTCTCCTACAATGAGCAGTTCTTC. Encoded protein: CASSPGVLSYNEQFF.

The genes are TRBV6-5 and TRBJ2-7, with 7 bases identical to TRBD2. Per the germline V gene, CDR1 is MNHEY and CDR2 is SVGAGI. V was clipped by 11 bases and J by 1 base; unmatched bases: 5. The CDR3 length is 12 residues. The chain's CDR3 is CACRGGSYEQYF. CDR3 bases: TGTGCCTGCCGCGGGGGATCCTACGAGCAGTACTTC.

The V call is TRBV19, the J call TRBJ1-1; 7 positions match TRBD1. V was clipped by 10 bases and J by 0 bases; unmatched bases: 8. CDR1 is LNHDA, CDR2 SQIVND, per germline (reference sequence). The CDR3 consists of 14 residues. The CDR3 sequence is CATGPGTVNTEAFF. In nucleotides, the CDR3 is TGTGCCACGGGTCCGGGGACAGTGAACACTGAAGCTTTCTTT.

The V gene is TRBV11-1, the J gene TRBJ2-7; possible D gene TRBD1, 5 bases. Germline CDR1 and CDR2: SGHAT and FQDESV (reference sequence). Trimming cost V 1 base and J 3 bases, with 19 bases left between them. The CDR3 sequence is 17 residues long. In DNA, the CDR3 is TGTGCCAGCAGCTTAGTTTTCGTTTCGGACATAGGCTACGAGCAGTACTTC. Amino acids: CASSLVFVSDIGYEQYF.

V usage is TRBV11-3 and J usage is TRBJ2-1; D is undetermined. Germline lookup yields CDR1 SGHNT and CDR2 YENEEA. CDR3 length: 15 amino acids. V dropped 5 bases and J dropped 2 bases, with 13 bases sitting between them. CDR3 protein: CASSARGAPYNEQFF. The DNA for the CDR3 is TGTGCCAGCAGCGCCCGCGGAGCTCCCTACAATGAGCAGTTCTTC. The variable domain in full, completed from reference TRBV11-3 and TRBJ2-1, reads EAGVVQSPRYKIIEKKQPVAFWCNPISGHNTLYWYLQNLGQGPELLIRYENEEAVDDSQLPKDRFSAERLKGVDSTLKIQPAELGDSAVYLCASSARGAPYNEQFFGPGTRLTVL.